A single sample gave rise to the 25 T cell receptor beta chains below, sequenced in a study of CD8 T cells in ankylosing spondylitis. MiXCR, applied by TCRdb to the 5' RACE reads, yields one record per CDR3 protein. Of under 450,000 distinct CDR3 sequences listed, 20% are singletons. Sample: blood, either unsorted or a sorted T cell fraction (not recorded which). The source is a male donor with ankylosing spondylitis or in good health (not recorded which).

CDR3 in amino acids: CSASEGTSGGEGEQFF. Here the CDR3 DNA reads TGCAGTGCTAGCGAAGGGACTAGCGGGGGAGAAGGTGAGCAGTTCTTC. The chain links TRBV20-1 to TRBJ2-1; TRBD2 matches 14 bases. Trimming at V came to 3 bases and at J to 9 bases, leaving 10 bases not matched to a gene. CDR1 is DFQATT and CDR2 is SNEGSKA in the germline V gene (reference sequence). The CDR3 is 16 amino acids.

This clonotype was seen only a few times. DNA for the CDR3: TGTGCCAGCAGCCAAGTAATGAACAATGAGCAGTTCTTC. Its protein product is CASSQVMNNEQFF. The chain has TRBV3-1 and TRBJ2-1; D is unresolved. The CDR3 consists of 13 residues. V was trimmed by 1 base and J by 5 bases, leaving 6 bases between them. The germline CDR1 and CDR2 sequences are LGHDT and YNNKEL (reference sequence).

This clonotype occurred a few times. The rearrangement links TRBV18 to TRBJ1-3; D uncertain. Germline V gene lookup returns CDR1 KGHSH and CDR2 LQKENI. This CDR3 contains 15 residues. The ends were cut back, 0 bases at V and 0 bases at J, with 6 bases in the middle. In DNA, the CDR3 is TGTGCCAGCTCACCACCGGACCCCTCTGGAAACACCATATATTTT. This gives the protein CASSPPDPSGNTIYF.

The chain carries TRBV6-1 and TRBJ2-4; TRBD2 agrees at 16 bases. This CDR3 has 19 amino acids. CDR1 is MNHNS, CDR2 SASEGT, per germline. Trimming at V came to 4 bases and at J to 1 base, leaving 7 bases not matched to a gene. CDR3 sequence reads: CASSAQGLAGGAAKNIQYF. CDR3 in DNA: TGTGCCAGCAGTGCCCAGGGACTAGCGGGGGGGGCGGCCAAAAACATTCAGTACTTC.

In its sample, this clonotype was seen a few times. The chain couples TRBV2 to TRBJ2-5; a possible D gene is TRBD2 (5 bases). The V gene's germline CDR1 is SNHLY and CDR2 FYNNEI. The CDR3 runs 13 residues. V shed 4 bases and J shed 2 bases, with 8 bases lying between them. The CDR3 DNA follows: TGTGCCAGCAGTGGGAGGAATCAAGAGACCCAGTACTTC. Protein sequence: CASSGRNQETQYF. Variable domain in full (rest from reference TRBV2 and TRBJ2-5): EPEVTQTPSHQVTQMGQEVILRCVPISNHLYFYWYRQILGQKVEFLVSFYNNEISEKSEIFDDQFSVERPDGSNFTLKIRSTKLEDSAMYFCASSGRNQETQYFGPGTRLLVL.

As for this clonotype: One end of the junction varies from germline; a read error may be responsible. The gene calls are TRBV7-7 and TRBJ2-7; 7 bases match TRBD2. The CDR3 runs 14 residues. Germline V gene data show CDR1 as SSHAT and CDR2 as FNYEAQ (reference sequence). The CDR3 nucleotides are TGTGCTAGCAGCCCCGGGACTAACACCTACGAGCAGTACTTC. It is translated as CASSPGTNTYEQYF.

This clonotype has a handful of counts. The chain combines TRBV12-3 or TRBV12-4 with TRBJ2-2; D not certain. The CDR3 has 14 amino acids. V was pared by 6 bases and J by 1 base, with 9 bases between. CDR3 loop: CASRPGLNTGELFF. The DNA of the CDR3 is TGTGCCAGCAGGCCAGGTCTGAACACCGGGGAGCTGTTTTTT.

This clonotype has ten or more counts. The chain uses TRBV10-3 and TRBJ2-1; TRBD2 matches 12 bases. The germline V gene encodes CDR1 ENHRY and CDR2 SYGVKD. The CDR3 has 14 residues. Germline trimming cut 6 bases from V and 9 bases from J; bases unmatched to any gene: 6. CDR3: CAISHQTSGGEQFF. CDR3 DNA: TGTGCCATCAGCCACCAGACTAGCGGGGGTGAGCAGTTCTTC.

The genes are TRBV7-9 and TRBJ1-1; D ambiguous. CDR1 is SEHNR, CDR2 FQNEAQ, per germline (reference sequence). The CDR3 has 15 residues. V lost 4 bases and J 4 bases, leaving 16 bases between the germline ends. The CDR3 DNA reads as TGTGCCAGCAGCTCCCCGACAAGGGCGGGCACTGAAGCTTTCTTT. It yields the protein CASSSPTRAGTEAFF.

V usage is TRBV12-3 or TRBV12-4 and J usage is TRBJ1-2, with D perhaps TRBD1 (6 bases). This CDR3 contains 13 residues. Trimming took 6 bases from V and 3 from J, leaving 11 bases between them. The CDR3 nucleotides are TGTGCCAGCAGCCGCCCAGGGGACTATGGCTACACCTTC. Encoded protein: CASSRPGDYGYTF.

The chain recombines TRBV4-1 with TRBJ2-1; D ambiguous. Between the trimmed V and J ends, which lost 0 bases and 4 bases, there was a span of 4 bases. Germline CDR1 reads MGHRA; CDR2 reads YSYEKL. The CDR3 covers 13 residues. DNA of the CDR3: TGCGCCAGCAGCCAAGATAAGTACAATGAGCAGTTCTTC. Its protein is CASSQDKYNEQFF.

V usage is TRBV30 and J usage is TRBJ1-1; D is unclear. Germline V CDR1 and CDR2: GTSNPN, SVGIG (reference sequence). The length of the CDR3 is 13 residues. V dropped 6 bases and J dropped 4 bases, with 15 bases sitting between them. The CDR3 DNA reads TGTGCCTGTGACCTAGGAGGTCCCACTGAAGCTTTCTTT. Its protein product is CACDLGGPTEAFF.

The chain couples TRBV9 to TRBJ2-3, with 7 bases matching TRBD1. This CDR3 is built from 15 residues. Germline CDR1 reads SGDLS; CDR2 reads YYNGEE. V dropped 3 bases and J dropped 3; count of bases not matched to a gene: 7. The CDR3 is CASSGQGSITDTQYF. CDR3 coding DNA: TGTGCCAGCAGCGGACAGGGTAGTATTACAGATACGCAGTATTTT.

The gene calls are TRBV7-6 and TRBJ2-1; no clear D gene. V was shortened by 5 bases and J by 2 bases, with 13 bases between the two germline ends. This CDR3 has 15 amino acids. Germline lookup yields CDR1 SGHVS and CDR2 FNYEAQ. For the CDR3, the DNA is TGTGCCAGCAGCCCCCATGATTGGCCCTACAATGAGCAGTTCTTC. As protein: CASSPHDWPYNEQFF.

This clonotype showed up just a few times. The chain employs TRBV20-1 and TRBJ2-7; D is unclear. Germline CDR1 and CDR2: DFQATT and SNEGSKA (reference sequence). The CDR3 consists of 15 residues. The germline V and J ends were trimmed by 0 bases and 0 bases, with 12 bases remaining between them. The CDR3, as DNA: TGCAGTGCTAGAGAAGTAGGCGGTTACTCCTACGAGCAGTACTTC. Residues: CSAREVGGYSYEQYF.

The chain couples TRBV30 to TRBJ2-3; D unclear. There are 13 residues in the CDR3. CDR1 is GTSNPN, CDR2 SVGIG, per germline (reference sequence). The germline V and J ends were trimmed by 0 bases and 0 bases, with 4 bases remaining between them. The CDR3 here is CAWSVSSTDTQYF. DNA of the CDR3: TGTGCCTGGAGTGTCTCGAGCACAGATACGCAGTATTTT.

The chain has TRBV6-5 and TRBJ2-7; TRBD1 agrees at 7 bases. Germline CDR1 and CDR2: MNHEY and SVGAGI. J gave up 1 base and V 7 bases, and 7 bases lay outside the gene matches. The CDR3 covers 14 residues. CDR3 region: CASILTGSSYEQYF. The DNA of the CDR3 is TGTGCCAGCATTTTGACAGGGTCTTCCTACGAGCAGTACTTC.

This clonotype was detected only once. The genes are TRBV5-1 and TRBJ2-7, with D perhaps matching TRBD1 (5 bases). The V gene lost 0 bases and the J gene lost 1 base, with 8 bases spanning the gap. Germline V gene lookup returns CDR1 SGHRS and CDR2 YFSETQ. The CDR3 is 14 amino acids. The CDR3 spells CASSLEGHSYEQYF. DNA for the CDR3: TGCGCCAGCAGCTTGGAAGGACATTCCTACGAGCAGTACTTC.

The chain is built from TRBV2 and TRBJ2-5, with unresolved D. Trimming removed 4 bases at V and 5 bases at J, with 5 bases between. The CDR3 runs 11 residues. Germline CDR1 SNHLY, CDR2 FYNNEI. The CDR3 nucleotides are TGTGCCAGCAGTGGGTGGGAGACCCAGTACTTC. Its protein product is CASSGWETQYF.

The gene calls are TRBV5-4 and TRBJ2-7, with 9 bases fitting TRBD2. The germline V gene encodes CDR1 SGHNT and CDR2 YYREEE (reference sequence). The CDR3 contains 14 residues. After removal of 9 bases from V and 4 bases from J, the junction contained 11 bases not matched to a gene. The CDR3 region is CATEIAGERYEQYF. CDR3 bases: TGTGCCACTGAGATAGCGGGGGAGAGGTACGAGCAGTACTTC. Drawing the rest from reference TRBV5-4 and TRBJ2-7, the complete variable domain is ETGVTQSPTHLIKTRGQQVTLRCSSQSGHNTVSWYQQALGQGPQFIFQYYREEENGRGNFPPRFSGLQFPNYSSELNVNALELDDSALYLCATEIAGERYEQYFGPGTRLTVT.

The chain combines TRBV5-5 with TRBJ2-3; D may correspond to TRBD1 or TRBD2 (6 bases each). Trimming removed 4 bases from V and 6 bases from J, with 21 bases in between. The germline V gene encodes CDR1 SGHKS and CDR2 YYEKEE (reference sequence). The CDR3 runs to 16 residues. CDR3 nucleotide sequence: TGTGCCAGCAGCGGGTGGGGGGCAGGCGCCACCGATACGCAGTATTTT. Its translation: CASSGWGAGATDTQYF.

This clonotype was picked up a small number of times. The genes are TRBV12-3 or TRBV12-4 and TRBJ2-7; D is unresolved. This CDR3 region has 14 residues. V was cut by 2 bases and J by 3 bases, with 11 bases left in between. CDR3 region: CASSLPGRNYEQYF. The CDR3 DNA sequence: TGTGCCAGCAGTTTACCTGGACGGAACTACGAGCAGTACTTC.

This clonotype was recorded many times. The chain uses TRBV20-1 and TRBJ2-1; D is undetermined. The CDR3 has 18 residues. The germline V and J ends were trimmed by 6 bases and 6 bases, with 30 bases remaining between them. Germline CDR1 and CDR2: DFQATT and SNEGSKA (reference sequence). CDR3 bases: TGCAGTGCGAGAACGAATCGTTTAGACGCGTTTTTGGGCAATGAGCAGTTCTTC. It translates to CSARTNRLDAFLGNEQFF.

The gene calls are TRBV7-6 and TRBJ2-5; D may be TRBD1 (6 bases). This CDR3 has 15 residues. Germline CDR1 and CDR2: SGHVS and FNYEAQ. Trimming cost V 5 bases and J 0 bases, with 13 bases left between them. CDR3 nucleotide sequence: TGTGCCAGCAGCCCAAGCCAGGGGTACCAAGAGACCCAGTACTTC. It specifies CASSPSQGYQETQYF.

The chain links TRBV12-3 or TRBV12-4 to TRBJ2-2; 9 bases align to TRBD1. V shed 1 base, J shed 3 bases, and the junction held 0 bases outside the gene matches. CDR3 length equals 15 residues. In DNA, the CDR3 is TGTGCCAGCAGTTTAGGGGACAGGGACACCGGGGAGCTGTTTTTT. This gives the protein CASSLGDRDTGELFF.